The text below deals with one TCR beta chain. Its target is unknown. Trimming left V 3 bases short and J 1 base short, with 12 bases between. This CDR3 comprises 15 residues. Germline-derived CDR1 and CDR2 are LGHDT and YNNKEL (reference sequence). The record originates from a study of T cell responses to AZD1222 COVID-19 vaccine. TCRdb's copy holds only in-frame clones and misses some; the assay was immunoSEQ multiplex PCR. The sample yields fewer than 90,000 clones, 88% seen once. Study observations and caveats: Baseline seropositivity characterized only six AZD1222 recipients.

The sequencing here drew on peripheral blood, taken 28 days after the second AZD1222 dose. The chain carries TRBV3-1 (or the pseudogene TRBV3-2) and TRBJ1-1, with TRBD1 as a possible D gene (5 bases). The receptor was derived from an adult who received the AZD1222 COVID-19 vaccine. In nucleotides, the CDR3 is TGTGCCAGCAGCCATCCGGGCGGGGGGAACACTGAAGCTTTCTTT. It specifies CASSHPGGGNTEAFF.